This T cell receptor beta chain was found in a study of graft-versus-host responses after intestinal transplantation. Study in general: Recipients uniformly received anti-thymocyte globulin induction, followed by tacrolimus and steroids for 2 to 4 years.

Study-wide findings and caveats: Recipient-marrow GvH clones were detected, some having first appeared in ileum or blood. Early HvG declines after transplant were associated with peak circulating GvH clone levels.

With roughly 200,000 irradiated, violet-dye-labeled stimulator cells, roughly 200,000 CFSE-labeled responder cells were plated. Proliferating CFSE-low CD3+CD4+ and CD3+CD8+ responders were sorted after the reaction. The table came from immunoSEQ multiplex PCR; TCRdb's copy has only in-frame clones and leaves some out. The sample has roughly 8,500 clones; about 30% are singletons. V was clipped by 3 bases and J by 6 bases, with 9 bases between them. Germline lookup yields CDR1 LNHDA and CDR2 SQIVND (reference sequence). CDR3 length equals 13 residues. This chain connects TRBV19 to TRBJ2-1; no firm D call. This material consisted of alloreactive CD8+ T cells from a mixed lymphocyte reaction culture, taken before transplantation. Subset here: CFSE-low proliferating T cells sorted from approximately 6-day pre-transplant mixed lymphocyte reaction (GvH or HvG direction). This TCR came from a human patient who was an organ donor for intestinal transplantation. CDR3 amino acids: CASSILASNEQFF. The CDR3, as DNA: TGTGCCAGTAGTATCTTAGCAAGCAATGAGCAGTTCTTC. The variable domain in full, completed from reference TRBV19 and TRBJ2-1, reads DGGITQSPKYLFRKEGQNVTLSCEQNLNHDAMYWYRQDPGQGLRLIYYSQIVNDFQKGDIAEGYSVSREKKESFPLTVTSAQKNPTAFYLCASSILASNEQFFGPGTRLTVL.